The entry that follows covers one T cell receptor (beta chain) sequence. The specificity of this receptor is unknown. The junction shows a germline mismatch at one end, possibly a read error. This specimen belongs to a study of blood T cells in healthy people across ages (dated by TCRdb to 2015 to 2017). For the wider study: In model experiments, template switching captured roughly one uniquely barcoded TCR beta cDNA molecule for every two T cells. Age-related changes in TCR beta repertoire diversity were measured in the study by deep sequencing normalized with unique cDNA molecular identifiers. The donors were split into four age groups: young (average 16 years), middle-aged (around 40), aged (more than 55) and long-lived (roughly 80). To avoid experimental bias, donors of different ages were randomly spread across the sequencing lanes. Using the same blood draw, the study looked at two additional independent replicas of 1 million unique cDNA reads for two donors, one aged 18 to 29 and the other aged 80 or older.

The library was prepared using 5' RACE. The sequencing machine was an Illumina HiSeq 2500. A second PCR of roughly 6 to 12 cycles was run with a J-beta primer mix and a sample-barcoded 5' primer. A template-switch 5' adaptor carrying 12 random nucleotides introduced a unique molecular identifier onto each TCR beta cDNA molecule. At least 2.5 million CDR3-containing paired-end reads were obtained from each sample. The Mint cDNA synthesis kit, primed by a TRBC-specific oligonucleotide, was used to synthesize first-strand cDNA from all RNA. All cDNA was treated with uracil-DNA glycosylase and then went through a first 18-cycle PCR with the universal primers M1SS and BC2_uni_R. The authors' analysis ran thus. For normalization, 1 million high-quality reads, each with a distinct molecular identifier, were randomly selected from each sample. Reads sharing molecular identifiers were discarded rather than binned into consensus sequences. MiTCR, run with a Q25 quality threshold and the strictest error-elimination algorithm, handled CDR3 identification, clonotype clustering and error correction. Lower-bound total TCR beta diversity was estimated with a nonparametric unseen species model using Euler transformation. Through fastp at Q25 and MiXCR, TCRdb rebuilt clones from the public reads, retaining in-frame beta chains. Every CDR3 protein is listed once, alongside the most common genes and DNA of its rows. It is TCRdb's table, rather than the study itself, that gives the V and J calls and clone size. Present in this sample are about 970,000 distinct CDR3 sequences, just over 50% of which were seen just once. Around a fifth of the sample belongs to the ten largest clones.

Systemically healthy Caucasian individuals from Russia, 39 in total and aged about 6 to 90 years, were included as donors. Each donor gave about 9.8 milliliters of peripheral blood, drawn into EDTA-treated Vacutainer tubes. Ficoll-Paque density-gradient centrifugation was used to isolate PBMCs, with at least 7 million per sample. Total RNA, at least 5.5 micrograms per sample, was extracted from PBMCs with Trizol reagent. The percentages of naive CD45RAhigh/CD27high T cells were determined by flow cytometry on a PBMC aliquot from every donor. CDR1 is given as ENHRY and CDR2 as SYGVKD, both from the germline V gene. The CDR3 runs 14 amino acids, cysteine and phenylalanine included. Just the 42-base CDR3 DNA is kept, in frame starting at base 1. What the study reported, not specific to this receptor: Observed TCR beta diversity correlated strongly with the percentage of naive T cells measured by flow cytometry. Because profiling used bulk unsorted PBMCs, naive and antigen-experienced compartments could not be compared conclusively. Compared with the aged group, the long-lived group had more naive CD4+ T cells, fewer expanded clones and increased TCR diversity, suggesting age selection. Observed TCR beta diversity per million T cells fell roughly linearly with age, and a significant reduction was already apparent by age about 36. Estimates of total diversity from one million sequenced T cells were regarded as lower bounds and underestimates. Because the CMV infection status of the donors was unknown, age-related changes in expanded clonotypes may potentially have been confounded.

The receptor's source is a woman in her sixties or seventies in good health. The source material was blood. The chain is assembled from TRBV10-3 and TRBJ2-7; the D gene is possibly TRBD1 or TRBD2, each agreeing over 6 bases. The CDR3 sequence is CAIKGEAARYERYF. The DNA sequence is TGTGCCATCAAGGGGGAGGCGGCACGGTACGAGCGGTACTTC.